These T cell receptor beta chains were read from a single sample in a study of T cells expressing NK-cell markers. For each CDR3 protein, TCRdb gives one entry from its re-call of the 5' RACE reads, without DNA. This repertoire comprises some 150,000 distinct CDR3 sequences; its ten largest clones make up approximately 12%. Input material: blood T cells: a sorted CD56 or NKG2C T cell subset, CD4+ or CD8+ T cells, or bulk PBMC T cells (not recorded which). The receptor set was obtained from a man younger than 30 in good health. CDR3s include the opening cysteine and the closing phenylalanine or tryptophan.

TRBJ2-3,TRBV6-2/TRBV6-3,CASSYENLNTDTQYF
TRBJ2-1,TRBV11-1,CASSTETRAGGPGNEQFF
TRBJ2-1,TRBV12-3/TRBV12-4,CASRTNKGNEQFF
TRBJ2-1,TRBV5-1,CASSGTAREQFF
TRBJ1-1,TRBV19,CASSPLPNREENTEAFF
TRBJ2-3,TRBV24-1,CAVRTGDGTDTQYF
TRBJ2-7,TRBV15,CATSKYPPGLAGQYEQYF
TRBJ2-7,TRBV11-2,CASSLGLAGVASYEQYF
TRBJ2-1,TRBV13,CASSLDMGNVRNEQFF
TRBJ2-2,TRBV5-6,CASSLWGGPGELFF
TRBJ2-1,TRBV15,CATSAGREVDNEQFF
TRBJ1-1,TRBV12-3/TRBV12-4,CASRGVEDTEAFF
TRBJ2-2,TRBV19,CASSIRLGRTGELFF
TRBJ2-4,TRBV12-3/TRBV12-4,CASSPGPLAKNIQYF
TRBJ2-1,TRBV11-2,CASSHGTSGSEDEQFF
TRBJ2-7,TRBV10-3,CAISEPEYEQYF
TRBJ2-5,TRBV20-1,CSARDEGTGEWTQYF
TRBJ2-1,TRBV6-5,CASSYSGTSGRYEQFF
TRBJ2-1,TRBV5-1,CASSLGGLTSYNEQFF
TRBJ1-2,TRBV20-1,CSARVTGGWYGYTF
TRBJ2-1,TRBV4-1,CASSQDHLAGRYNEQFF
TRBJ1-5,TRBV9,CASRVEGRVKVENQPQHF
TRBJ2-1,TRBV29-1,CSVEDPQGSYNEQFF
TRBJ2-1,TRBV12-3/TRBV12-4,CASSKFSGSSILDNEQFF
TRBJ2-3,TRBV6-2/TRBV6-3,CASSAVQREQYF
TRBJ2-7,TRBV12-3/TRBV12-4,CASSQSSYEQYF
TRBJ1-1,TRBV30,CAWRNGPEAFF
TRBJ2-1,TRBV20-1,CSARDTELAGGEQFF
TRBJ2-1,TRBV12-3/TRBV12-4,CASSRAEYNEQFF
TRBJ2-2,TRBV7-8,CASSPSGRTGELFF
TRBJ2-2,TRBV5-1,CASSHRGAGELFF
TRBJ2-7,TRBV27,CASSLAREAEQYF
TRBJ2-5,TRBV13,CASSPENSQGREDQETQYF
TRBJ2-3,TRBV7-2,CASSHPVGRVRGPDTQYF
TRBJ2-1,TRBV5-1,CASSVTSSYNEQFF
TRBJ2-7,TRBV5-1,CASSLGTSGSEYEQYF
TRBJ2-1,TRBV27,CASGTGTFSYNEQFF
TRBJ2-5,TRBV27,CASSLWGAGGLGETQYF
TRBJ2-1,TRBV5-1,CASSLVTYNEQFF
TRBJ2-1,TRBV6-1,CASSPPGAPYNEQFF
TRBJ2-7,TRBV28,CASSPLAGSSYNEQYF
TRBJ2-1,TRBV27,CASSSWSGRPNEQFF
TRBJ2-7,TRBV12-3/TRBV12-4,CASSWSGSGSYEQYF
TRBJ1-1,TRBV19,CASSIGQTMNTEAFF
TRBJ1-1,TRBV6-1,CASSLDRYWTEAFF
TRBJ2-7,TRBV20-1,CSARDRRAYSYEQYF
TRBJ2-3,TRBV30,CAWTLGASPRDTQYF
TRBJ2-1,TRBV12-3/TRBV12-4,CASSPPTGDNEQFF
TRBJ2-1,TRBV12-3/TRBV12-4,CASSPLAGEKGEQFF
TRBJ2-7,TRBV28,CASSLTGTGRYEQYF
TRBJ2-7,TRBV7-8,CASSLPGPSREQYF
TRBJ1-1,TRBV19,CASRTRVTEAFF
TRBJ2-1,TRBV12-3/TRBV12-4,CASSEQGSYNEQFF
TRBJ2-1,TRBV7-9,CASSLGQGLAGAEQFF